These T cell receptor beta chains were read from a single sample in a study of T-cell memory formation after mild COVID-19. TCRdb processed the 5' RACE reads anew with MiXCR; each CDR3 protein has one entry. The table includes 350,000 to 550,000 distinct CDR3 sequences, around 17% detected once. The specimen was PBMCs or a T cell subset sorted from them (not recorded which). The receptors shown here come from a man younger than 35 who had mild COVID-19 (a few samples of this study predate the infection). Cell type and time point are not known. CDR3s include the opening cysteine and the closing phenylalanine or tryptophan. The D gene is left open where the match is weak. The size of a clone is reported for some rows only, either as once, few or many, or as a class for expanded clones.

d_call: -; v_call: TRBV12-5; j_call: TRBJ2-3; clone_size: -; cdr3_aa: CASGSGRWDTQYF
d_call: TRBD2; v_call: TRBV9; j_call: TRBJ2-3; clone_size: once; cdr3_aa: CASSVSTGGRDTQYF
d_call: TRBD1; v_call: TRBV5-1; j_call: TRBJ1-1; clone_size: -; cdr3_aa: CASAASGGYGDTEAFF
d_call: -; v_call: TRBV19; j_call: TRBJ2-4; clone_size: once; cdr3_aa: CASSDPGDVNIQYF
d_call: TRBD1; v_call: TRBV20-1; j_call: TRBJ1-5; clone_size: many; cdr3_aa: CSARDPTGWAQPQHF
d_call: -; v_call: TRBV5-1; j_call: TRBJ2-3; clone_size: many; cdr3_aa: CASRFSTDTQYF
d_call: -; v_call: TRBV6-5; j_call: TRBJ1-2; clone_size: -; cdr3_aa: CASSPTYKGVWYGYTF
d_call: -; v_call: TRBV7-2; j_call: TRBJ2-5; clone_size: -; cdr3_aa: CASSLPRAGPGGGETQYF
d_call: -; v_call: TRBV12-3/TRBV12-4; j_call: TRBJ1-2; clone_size: few; cdr3_aa: CASSLEQYYGYTF
d_call: -; v_call: TRBV4-2; j_call: TRBJ2-1; clone_size: many; cdr3_aa: CASSQEGSTSYNEQFF
d_call: -; v_call: TRBV20-1; j_call: TRBJ2-5; clone_size: few; cdr3_aa: CSARKVGGLQETQYF
d_call: -; v_call: TRBV12-3/TRBV12-4; j_call: TRBJ2-7; clone_size: many; cdr3_aa: CASSLRGNDYEQYF
d_call: TRBD1; v_call: TRBV28; j_call: TRBJ1-2; clone_size: few; cdr3_aa: CASSFGTGNYGYTF
d_call: TRBD1; v_call: TRBV5-6; j_call: TRBJ2-3; clone_size: few; cdr3_aa: CASSPNRGESDTQYF
d_call: -; v_call: TRBV7-2; j_call: TRBJ2-5; clone_size: few; cdr3_aa: CASSTQIGPQGTQYF
d_call: -; v_call: TRBV27; j_call: TRBJ2-3; clone_size: -; cdr3_aa: CASSFVGVSTDTQYF
d_call: -; v_call: TRBV3-1; j_call: TRBJ1-4; clone_size: -; cdr3_aa: CASSQGGGGLFF
d_call: TRBD2; v_call: TRBV15; j_call: TRBJ2-7; clone_size: many; cdr3_aa: CATSSPTMASGYEQYF
d_call: -; v_call: TRBV5-1; j_call: TRBJ2-5; clone_size: -; cdr3_aa: CASTPVGGETQYF
d_call: TRBD2; v_call: TRBV4-1; j_call: TRBJ2-1; clone_size: -; cdr3_aa: CASSHLGLAGGGNEQFF
d_call: -; v_call: TRBV7-9; j_call: TRBJ2-5; clone_size: -; cdr3_aa: CASSREMSVQGEETQYF
d_call: -; v_call: TRBV7-9; j_call: TRBJ2-1; clone_size: -; cdr3_aa: CASSLEVFAADYYNEQFF
d_call: TRBD1; v_call: TRBV7-2; j_call: TRBJ1-4; clone_size: few; cdr3_aa: CASSSRGQQKLFF
d_call: TRBD2; v_call: TRBV5-4; j_call: TRBJ2-3; clone_size: few; cdr3_aa: CASSSGTSGGSTDTQYF
d_call: -; v_call: TRBV9; j_call: TRBJ2-5; clone_size: -; cdr3_aa: CASSVVGGNLYF
d_call: -; v_call: TRBV7-6; j_call: TRBJ2-1; clone_size: -; cdr3_aa: CASSLGRAGPQFF
d_call: -; v_call: TRBV28; j_call: TRBJ2-2; clone_size: -; cdr3_aa: CASAPDDRAGELFF